This record concerns one T cell receptor beta chain sequence. The source of the sample is a study of blood T cell repertoires in COVID-19. About the research overall: Sample material is recorded as cDNA or gDNA derived from T cells, B-cell-depleted T cells, or PBMCs.

Per germline, CDR1 SGDLS and CDR2 YYNGEE. The CDR3 is 16 amino acids. V lost 0 bases and J lost 5, with 15 bases in between. Authors' analysis steps: Amplification of reference gene primers provided the estimated nucleated cell counts. Clones were sequenced by immunoSEQ multiplex PCR, and TCRdb holds only the in-frame ones, with some missing. The V and J calls and clone size are taken from that table; D and trimming were inferred from the DNA. Here the sample spans hundreds of thousands of clones, about four fifths being singletons. The chain recombines TRBV9 with TRBJ1-3, with D possibly TRBD1 on 5 matching bases. Material: PBMCs or T cells enriched from blood (not recorded which). The source is a man in his forties who had been exposed to COVID-19. CDR3 bases: TGTGCCAGCAGCGTAGGGGCCCAGGGAGGGAGAAACACCATATATTTT. Its protein product is CASSVGAQGGRNTIYF.